One and the same sample provided the 8 T cell receptor beta chains below, sequenced in a study of shared clonotypes between healthy human individuals. Sequencing was performed with immunoSEQ multiplex PCR; in TCRdb, only in-frame clones are kept and a portion is missing. The repertoire consists of 550,000 to 600,000 clones, with around 78% occurring once and the leading ten covering around 11%. The sequenced sample consisted of PBMCs. These receptors were obtained from a woman between 40 and 55 years old in good health. Some clones in this sample may be carry-over from other donors' samples.

The chain links TRBV28 to TRBJ2-5; 11 nucleotides match TRBD2. V shed 5 bases and J 5 bases; nucleotides not matched to a gene: 13. Per germline, CDR1 MDHEN and CDR2 SYDVKM. CDR3 length: 17 amino acids. The CDR3 DNA is TGTGCCAGCAGTGTTCGGGGGACACTAGCGGGAGTTGAGACCCAGTACTTC. Encoded protein: CASSVRGTLAGVETQYF.

The chain combines TRBV28 with TRBJ2-7; tentative D call: TRBD1 (5 bases). Germline CDR1 is MDHEN and CDR2 is SYDVKM. CDR3 length equals 12 residues. Trimming left V 6 bases short and J 3 bases short, with 9 bases between. CDR3 region: CASRQVGYEQYF. DNA of the CDR3: TGTGCCAGCAGACAGGTGGGCTACGAGCAGTACTTC.

The chain is built from TRBV7-6 and TRBJ2-7; D might be TRBD1 or TRBD2, each matching 6 bases. V was clipped by 0 bases and J by 2 bases, with 14 bases between them. The CDR3 is 16 residues long. The V gene's germline CDR1 is SGHVS and CDR2 FNYEAQ. CDR3 region: CASSLAQGTGAYEQYF. As DNA, the CDR3 is TGTGCCAGCAGCTTAGCGCAGGGGACTGGAGCCTACGAGCAGTACTTC.

The J gene is TRBJ2-1, the V gene TRBV7-9, with 11 bases lining up with TRBD2. The CDR3 has 16 residues. From germline, CDR1 is SEHNR and CDR2 FQNEAQ (reference sequence). The V segment lost 4 bases and the J segment 4 bases; nucleotides outside the gene matches: 6. The CDR3, as DNA: TGTGCCAGCAGCTCGCTAGCGGGAGGAGGGTACAATGAGCAGTTCTTC. This gives the protein CASSSLAGGGYNEQFF.

The chain uses TRBV5-1 and TRBJ2-3; TRBD2 matches at 7 bases. The CDR3 extends over 16 amino acids. After removal of 0 bases from V and 2 bases from J, the junction contained 6 bases not matched to a gene. CDR1 is SGHRS, CDR2 YFSETQ, per germline. CDR3 region: CASSLVGGRATDTQYF. In DNA, the CDR3 is TGCGCCAGCAGCTTGGTTGGGGGGAGGGCCACAGATACGCAGTATTTT. Drawing the rest from reference TRBV5-1 and TRBJ2-3, the complete variable domain is KAGVTQTPRYLIKTRGQQVTLSCSPISGHRSVSWYQQTPGQGLQFLFEYFSETQRNKGNFPGRFSGRQFSNSRSEMNVSTLELGDSALYLCASSLVGGRATDTQYFGPGTRLTVL.

The V gene is TRBV5-1, the J gene TRBJ1-4; TRBD1 matches 8 bases. Germline CDR1 is SGHRS and CDR2 is YFSETQ. CDR3 length: 15 amino acids. J lost 5 bases, V lost 3 bases, and 6 bases had no gene match. The CDR3 nucleotides are TGCGCCAGCAGCTCGACAGGGGCCCTAAATGAAAAACTGTTTTTT. Protein product: CASSSTGALNEKLFF.

The chain carries TRBV28 and TRBJ1-5, with 10 bases matching TRBD1. The CDR3 runs to 14 residues. V gave up 5 bases and J gave up 9 bases; unmatched junction bases: 7. In germline, CDR1 is MDHEN, CDR2 SYDVKM. This chain's CDR3 is CASSGGQGHRPQHF. The CDR3 DNA sequence: TGTGCCAGCAGTGGGGGACAGGGGCACCGGCCCCAGCATTTT.

This clone was detected only once. This sequence joins TRBV2 and TRBJ2-1; perhaps TRBD2 as D (5 bases). CDR1 is SNHLY and CDR2 is FYNNEI in the germline V gene. The CDR3 spans 15 residues. Trimming took off 4 bases at V and 0 bases at J, with 10 bases between the two ends. CDR3 amino acids: CASSAEASSYNEQFF. CDR3 sequence (DNA): TGTGCCAGCAGTGCGGAGGCAAGCTCCTACAATGAGCAGTTCTTC. Full variable domain (outside the CDR3, taken from reference TRBV2 and TRBJ2-1): EPEVTQTPSHQVTQMGQEVILRCVPISNHLYFYWYRQILGQKVEFLVSFYNNEISEKSEIFDDQFSVERPDGSNFTLKIRSTKLEDSAMYFCASSAEASSYNEQFFGPGTRLTVL.